A selection of T cell receptor beta chains follows, all from one sample in a study of cytomegalovirus exposure and HLA in healthy donors. The table came from immunoSEQ multiplex PCR; TCRdb's copy has only in-frame clones and leaves some out. Of 66,000 or so clones in the sample, approximately 97% were seen once. Sequenced sample: PBMCs. The receptors originated from a woman aged 18-29 years in good health and CMV-seropositive. Each CDR3 is given with its conserved first and last residue. D genes are given only for firm matches. Size values are once, few and many counts, or a class for expanded clones, and some rows have none.

NA	TRBV25-1	once	TRBJ2-1	15	TGTGCCAGCAGTGAACCGGGAAAGGTTTACAATGAGCAGTTCTTC	CASSEPGKVYNEQFF
TRBD1	TRBV19	NA	TRBJ1-1	14	TGTGCCAGTGGAGAGGGACAGCTGAACACTGAAGCTTTCTTT	CASGEGQLNTEAFF
NA	TRBV7-2	NA	TRBJ2-2	16	TGTGCCAGCAGCTTTTTAGGTCGGGGGAACACCGGGGAGCTGTTTTTT	CASSFLGRGNTGELFF
TRBD1	TRBV7-8	NA	TRBJ1-3	13	TGTGCCAGCAGCTTGCAGGGGGCGAGCCTAATATATTTT	CASSLQGASLIYF
NA	TRBV5-4	NA	TRBJ2-7	16	TGTGCCAGCAGCTTCACACGGGCGGGATACTCCTACGAGCAGTACTTC	CASSFTRAGYSYEQYF
TRBD2	TRBV5-4	once	TRBJ2-1	15	TGTGCCAGCAGCTTGGAAAGCGGGAGAAGGAATGAGCAGTTCTTC	CASSLESGRRNEQFF
TRBD1	TRBV29-1	NA	TRBJ2-7	13	TGCAGCGGTCGGACAGGGAGCTCCTACGAGCAGTACTTC	CSGRTGSSYEQYF
TRBD2	TRBV28	NA	TRBJ2-1	13	TGTGCCAGTGCGGGAGGACAGAAGGTGGAGCAGTTCTTC	CASAGGQKVEQFF
NA	TRBV6-1	NA	TRBJ2-7	14	TGTGCCAGCAGTGACTATTACGGGTCCTACGAGCAGTACTTC	CASSDYYGSYEQYF
TRBD2	TRBV30	NA	TRBJ2-1	14	TGTGCCTGGAGTAGACTAGCGGGAGCTGGTGAGCAGTTCTTC	CAWSRLAGAGEQFF
TRBD2	TRBV7-6	NA	TRBJ2-1	15	TGTGCCAGCAGCCCCTCGCGGGAGGGCTACAATGAGCAGTTCTTC	CASSPSREGYNEQFF
TRBD2	TRBV7-9	NA	TRBJ2-7	15	TGTGCCAGCAGGGGCACTAGCGGGAGCCCTCAGGAGCAGTACTTC	CASRGTSGSPQEQYF
NA	TRBV6-1	once	TRBJ2-7	12	TGTGCCAGCAGTGTCCGACAGTACGAGCAGTACTTC	CASSVRQYEQYF
TRBD2	TRBV28	NA	TRBJ2-1	13	TGTGCCACCCGGGGGCGGGAGGGAAATGAGCAGTTCTTC	CATRGREGNEQFF
TRBD1	TRBV30	NA	TRBJ1-5	15	TGTGCCTGGACTATGGACAGGGGAAGCAATCAGCCCCAGCATTTT	CAWTMDRGSNQPQHF
TRBD1	TRBV28	NA	TRBJ1-2	17	TGTGCCAGCAGTTTATACCACCTCAGGACAGGGAACTATGGCTACACCTTC	CASSLYHLRTGNYGYTF
TRBD1	TRBV5-1	NA	TRBJ1-6	16	TGCGCCAGCAGCCATCAACAGGGGGCAGTCAATTCACCCCTCCACTTT	CASSHQQGAVNSPLHF
NA	TRBV7-9	NA	TRBJ1-2	15	TGTGCCAGCAGCTTAGGAGCTGGGGAGAACTATGGCTACACCTTC	CASSLGAGENYGYTF
NA	TRBV7-8	NA	TRBJ2-5	14	TGTGCCAGCAGCTTATTTGAGGGCATGGAGACCCAGTACTTC	CASSLFEGMETQYF
TRBD2	TRBV6-6	NA	TRBJ2-7	16	TGTGCCAGCAGTTATACTCGGACTAGCGAGGGCTACGAGCAGTACTTC	CASSYTRTSEGYEQYF
NA	TRBV28	NA	TRBJ1-2	13	TGTGCCAGCAGTTCCTCGGGGAAATATGGCTACACCTTC	CASSSSGKYGYTF
NA	TRBV7-8	NA	TRBJ1-1	12	TGTGCCAGCAAACGCTTGGGCCCTGAAGCTTTCTTT	CASKRLGPEAFF
TRBD2	TRBV5-1	NA	TRBJ2-5	15	TGCGCCAGCAGCTGGGAGGGACTGGACCAAGAGACCCAGTACTTC	CASSWEGLDQETQYF